The TCR beta chain described here comes from a study of blood T cells in healthy people across ages (dated by TCRdb to the mid-2010s). Concerning the study at large: Template switching captured roughly one uniquely barcoded TCR beta cDNA molecule per two T cells in model experiments. The study measured age-related changes in TCR beta repertoire diversity using deep sequencing normalized with unique cDNA molecular identifiers. Donors were grouped into four age groups: young (average about 15 years), middle-aged (about 40), aged (around 66) and long-lived (approximately 81). Donors of different ages were randomly distributed across sequencing lanes to avoid experimental bias. For two donors (one aged 18 to 29 and one aged 80 or older), the study analyzed two additional independent replicas of 1 million unique cDNA reads from the same blood draw.

The paper as a whole reports these results and caveats: Compared with the aged group, the long-lived group had more naive CD4+ T cells, fewer expanded clones and increased TCR diversity, suggesting age selection. Observed TCR beta diversity correlated strongly with the percentage of naive T cells measured by flow cytometry. Donor CMV infection status was unknown, potentially confounding age-related changes in expanded clonotypes. Observed TCR beta diversity per million T cells fell roughly linearly with age, and a significant reduction was already apparent by age roughly 40. Estimates of total diversity from one million sequenced T cells were regarded as lower bounds and underestimates. Since profiling was done on bulk unsorted PBMCs, naive and antigen-experienced compartments could not be conclusively compared.

According to the germline V gene, CDR1 reads KGHSH and CDR2 reads LQKENI. V drops 3 bases and J drops 10 bases, leaving 19 bases in between. Including cysteine and phenylalanine, the CDR3 has 16 amino acids. Only the CDR3 region is kept as DNA, spanning 48 bases read in frame from base 1. The protocol used for the library was 5' RACE. A second 7 to 11 cycle PCR used a sample-barcoded 5' primer and a J-beta primer mix. A template-switch 5' adaptor carrying 12 random nucleotides introduced a unique molecular identifier onto each TCR beta cDNA molecule. Each sample yielded at least 3 million CDR3-containing paired-end reads. The Mint cDNA synthesis kit, primed by a TRBC-specific oligonucleotide, was used to synthesize first-strand cDNA from all RNA. After uracil-DNA glycosylase treatment, a first 18-cycle PCR used universal primers M1SS and BC2_uni_R on all cDNA. In the source study's methods: Normalization of each sample was performed by random selection of 1 million high-quality reads, each carrying a distinct molecular identifier. Instead of being binned into consensus sequences, reads that shared molecular identifiers were thrown out. MiTCR, run with a Q25 quality threshold and the strictest error-elimination algorithm, handled CDR3 identification, clonotype clustering and error correction. A nonparametric unseen species model with Euler transformation was used to estimate a lower bound on total TCR beta diversity. Clones were called with MiXCR by TCRdb after fastp trimmed the public reads at Q25, and only in-frame beta chains were retained. Each entry is one CDR3 protein sequence, shown with its most common DNA and genes. TCRdb, not the authors, supplied the V and J calls. In this sample the table shows around 2 million distinct CDR3 sequences, around 40% of which occur a single time. Of the sample, 20% to 25% falls within the top ten clones.

Donors were under 40 systemically healthy Caucasian individuals from Russia aged roughly 6 to 90 years. Each donor gave 8 to 10 milliliters of peripheral blood, collected into EDTA-treated Vacutainer tubes. PBMCs were isolated by Ficoll-Paque density-gradient centrifugation, with at least 7 million obtained per sample. Trizol reagent was used to extract total RNA from PBMCs, with at least 6 micrograms per sample. The percentages of naive CD45RAhigh/CD27high T cells were determined by flow cytometry on a PBMC aliquot from every donor. To note about this clonotype: Its antigen remains undetermined. It has no much larger one-base neighbor in the sample; base qualities were not kept.

What was sequenced was blood. Rearrangement joined TRBV18 to TRBJ1-6, with no reliable assignment of the D segment. This sequence originates from a human donor in good health. The CDR3 has the sequence CASSPLPTDSASPLHF. Here is the DNA: TGTGCCAGCTCACCCCTCCCCACAGATTCGGCCTCACCCCTCCACTTT.